The present T cell receptor (beta chain) was sequenced within a study of T cell clonality in common variable immunodeficiency. Broader study findings: Links between repertoire features and CVID complications were heterogeneity-limited. CVID subjects shared fewer TCRbeta clones than healthy controls did. In common variable immunodeficiency, TCR beta chains reportedly carried fewer deletions and N-nucleotide insertions.

Profiling relied on immunoSEQ multiplex PCR, and the TCRdb table lists in-frame clones only, not all of them. The sample shows about 81,000 clones, none of them appearing just once. The ends lost 5 bases at V and 7 bases at J; junction bases unmatched: 13. The CDR3 spans 17 residues. This clone has a count of ten or more. Antigen: not known. The DNA ends 3 residues before the CDR3 does, and the rest of the CDR3 is filled in from the germline J gene. The V gene is TRBV6-7, the J gene TRBJ1-4; 10 nucleotides match TRBD1. TRBV6-7 is an ORF, with its function uncertain. This TCR was sampled from a person aged 18 to 75 in good health. The sequencing sample was made of peripheral blood mononuclear cells. The sequenced CDR3 bases are TGTGCCAGCAGTGAATCTCGGGACAGGGGAGGGGGTGAAAAA. Protein: CASSESRDRGGGEK. In full, the CDR3 reads CASSESRDRGGGEKLFF.